Each of the 27 T cell receptor beta chains below was sequenced from the same sample in a study of Graves' ophthalmopathy and Graves' hyperthyroidism (dated by TCRdb to the late 2010s). Sequencing took place on an Illumina HiSeq 2000. TCR beta CDR3 regions were amplified from RNA transcripts for repertoire sequencing. HTBI primers and the Qiagen OneStep RT-PCR kit were used in a first-round RT-PCR, which was followed by a second-round multiplex PCR, size selection and purification. The public reads were reanalyzed by TCRdb: fastp trimming at Q25, MiXCR alignment, in-frame beta chains only. Merged by CDR3 protein, the rows form single entries marked with the most common genes and DNA. The sample has under 350,000 distinct CDR3 sequences on record, about 17% of them singletons. The ten most abundant clones make up 10% to 15% of the sample. The material sequenced was peripheral blood. All receptors come from an adult man with Graves' ophthalmopathy.

The table lists this clonotype with many counts. This chain links TRBV7-2 with TRBJ2-7; no firm D call. Germline V gene sequence: CDR1 SGHTA, CDR2 FQGNSA. The CDR3 sequence is 13 residues long. Trimming took off 3 bases at V and 0 bases at J, with 6 bases between the two ends. CDR3 in DNA: TGTGCCAGCAGCTTCACGGGCTCCTACGAGCAGTACTTC. Amino acid sequence: CASSFTGSYEQYF.

This clonotype has ten or more counts. This chain links TRBV20-1 with TRBJ2-2; D is perhaps TRBD2 (6 bases). CDR3 length equals 14 residues. Per germline, CDR1 DFQATT and CDR2 SNEGSKA (reference sequence). Trimming stripped 2 bases from V and 8 bases from J, with 15 bases between. The DNA of the CDR3 is TGCAGTGCTAGATCGGGACTCCTCACGGGGGAGCTGTTTTTT. Translated, it gives CSARSGLLTGELFF.

This clonotype has ten or more counts. This chain links TRBV19 with TRBJ1-5, with unresolved D. The V gene's germline CDR1 is LNHDA and CDR2 SQIVND (reference sequence). The CDR3 sequence is 14 residues long. V lost 10 bases and J lost 2, with 15 bases in between. In DNA, the CDR3 is TGTGCCATTTCTTCGGGTCTTCGCAATCAGCCCCAGCATTTT. Its protein is CAISSGLRNQPQHF.

This clonotype was found many times. The chain combines TRBV6-1 with TRBJ1-1; tentatively, D is TRBD1 (5 bases). Per the germline V gene, CDR1 is MNHNS and CDR2 is SASEGT. Trimming cost V 2 bases and J 4 bases, with 11 bases left between them. This CDR3 has 14 residues. In DNA form, the CDR3 reads TGTGCCAGCAGTGAATTCGCGGGGCCCACTGAAGCTTTCTTT. The encoded protein is CASSEFAGPTEAFF.

The rearrangement joins TRBV20-1 to TRBJ1-6, with a tentative D call TRBD1 (5 bases). This CDR3 region has 14 residues. CDR1 and CDR2 from the germline V gene are DFQATT and SNEGSKA (reference sequence). V was clipped by 6 bases and J by 5 bases, with 14 bases between them. This CDR3 reads CSAQGDINNSPLHF. The CDR3 nucleotides read TGCAGTGCGCAGGGTGACATAAATAATTCACCCCTCCACTTT.

This clonotype appeared many times. The chain links TRBV11-2 to TRBJ1-6; tentative D call: TRBD1 (6 bases). CDR1 and CDR2 from the germline V gene are SGHAT and FQNNGV. The CDR3 covers 17 residues. V lost 4 bases and J lost 6, with 19 bases in between. In DNA, the CDR3 is TGTGCCAGCAGCTCGAGGGGGGGGGGGCTGCCTAATTCACCCCTCCACTTT. It yields the protein CASSSRGGGLPNSPLHF. Using reference TRBV11-2 and TRBJ1-6 for the parts outside the CDR3, the full variable domain is EAGVAQSPRYKIIEKRQSVAFWCNPISGHATLYWYQQILGQGPKLLIQFQNNGVVDDSQLPKDRFSAERLKGVDSTLKIQPAKLEDSAVYLCASSSRGGGLPNSPLHFGNGTRLTVT.

This chain connects TRBV11-2 to TRBJ2-7, with D perhaps being TRBD1 or TRBD2 (6 bases each). CDR3 length equals 17 residues. From germline, CDR1 is SGHAT and CDR2 FQNNGV. The V end was cut by 3 bases, the J end by 0 bases, with 18 bases between. CDR3 in DNA: TGTGCCAGCAGCTTCCTCGGGTCGCGGGACAACTCCTACGAGCAGTACTTC. It encodes CASSFLGSRDNSYEQYF.

This clonotype showed up just a few times. V and J are TRBV4-3 and TRBJ1-2; TRBD1 might be the D (5 bases). V shed 2 bases and J shed 3 bases, with 31 bases lying between them. Germline-derived CDR1 and CDR2 are LGHNA and YSLEER. This CDR3 comprises 21 residues. CDR3 sequence: CASSQSASTLFRFKGDYGYTF. The CDR3, as DNA: TGCGCCAGCAGCCAATCGGCTTCTACCCTCTTCAGATTTAAAGGGGACTATGGCTACACCTTC.

Comments on this clonotype: Just one base apart from a much larger clone, this may be a read error. The conserved phenylalanine or tryptophan is not found at the CDR3 terminus, so this likely reflects a read error. This rearrangement joins TRBV5-1 to TRBJ2-7; TRBD1 might be the D (5 bases). Germline V gene sequence: CDR1 SGHRS, CDR2 YFSETQ. The ends were cut back, 1 base at V and 3 bases at J, with 11 bases in the middle. The length of the CDR3 is 14 residues. CDR3 in DNA: TGCGCCAGCAGCTTGACAGGTCCCTTCTACGAGCAGTACTCC. Its protein is CASSLTGPFYEQYS.

This clonotype was seen at least ten times. The chain has TRBV11-2 and TRBJ2-7; 8 nucleotides agree with TRBD2. Trimming cost V 1 base and J 6 bases; bases outside gene matches: 5. Germline CDR1 reads SGHAT; CDR2 reads FQNNGV. This CDR3 is built from 14 residues. CDR3 residues: CASSLGLAGIEQYF. In DNA form, the CDR3 reads TGTGCCAGCAGCTTAGGGCTAGCGGGTATCGAGCAGTACTTC.

This clonotype was detected ten times or more. The chain links TRBV7-2 to TRBJ1-6; 9 bases line up with TRBD1. The CDR3 loop spans 17 amino acids. Germline CDR1 is SGHTA and CDR2 is FQGNSA. V was pared by 5 bases and J by 0 bases, with 5 bases of the junction left unmatched. CDR3 nucleotide sequence: TGTGCCAGCAGCGGGACAGGGCATAGCTCCTATAATTCACCCCTCCACTTT. It codes for CASSGTGHSSYNSPLHF.

This clonotype appeared many times. The chain is built from TRBV27 and TRBJ2-5, with TRBD1 matching over 10 bases. This CDR3 is built from 15 residues. The germline CDR1 and CDR2 sequences are MNHEY and SMNVEV (reference sequence). Trimming removed 8 bases from V and 8 bases from J; junction bases left unmatched: 14. This CDR3 is CASATWDRGLQTQYF. The CDR3 DNA reads as TGTGCCAGCGCCACCTGGGACAGGGGCCTCCAAACCCAGTACTTC.

The chain employs TRBV6-1 and TRBJ2-2, with 7 bases aligning to TRBD2. V was clipped by 5 bases and J by 1 base; unmatched bases: 4. The germline V gene has CDR1 MNHNS and CDR2 SASEGT. This CDR3 comprises 15 residues. The CDR3 region has the DNA TGTGCCAGCAGTAGGGCGGGGGAGAACACCGGGGAGCTGTTTTTT. Amino acids: CASSRAGENTGELFF.

This clonotype has ten or more counts. J is TRBJ2-5 and V is TRBV2; TRBD2 aligns across 11 bases. The trim removed 6 bases at V and 5 bases at J, leaving 8 bases unmatched. Germline-derived CDR1 and CDR2 are SNHLY and FYNNEI. The CDR3 has 15 residues. The CDR3 coding sequence is TGTGCCAGCAGACCTACTAGCGGGGGAACGGAGACCCAGTACTTC. This codes for CASRPTSGGTETQYF.

Many counts were recorded for this clonotype. CDR3 region: CASSIAPRDQPQHF. The CDR3 nucleotides read TGTGCCAGTAGTATAGCCCCGCGCGATCAGCCCCAGCATTTT. V is TRBV19 and J is TRBJ1-5, with D unresolved. CDR1 LNHDA and CDR2 SQIVND come from the germline V gene (reference sequence). The CDR3 is 14 residues long. V dropped 1 base and J dropped 5 bases, with 9 bases sitting between them.

This clonotype was counted many times. The chain joins TRBV18 to TRBJ2-4; D is uncertain. Between the trimmed V and J ends, which lost 6 bases and 6 bases, there was a span of 9 bases. The CDR3 contains 12 residues. Germline CDR1 and CDR2: KGHSH and LQKENI. The CDR3 DNA reads as TGTGCCAGCTCGCAGGAGAGAAACATTCAGTACTTC. As protein: CASSQERNIQYF. The whole variable domain, filled in from reference TRBV18 and TRBJ2-4, reads NAGVMQNPRHLVRRRGQEARLRCSPMKGHSHVYWYRQLPEEGLKFMVYLQKENIIDESGMPKERFSAEFPKEGPSILRIQQVVRGDSAAYFCASSQERNIQYFGAGTRLSVL.

This clonotype has at least ten counts. The V and J genes are TRBV5-1 and TRBJ1-2, with TRBD1 as a possible D gene (5 bases). Germline lookup yields CDR1 SGHRS and CDR2 YFSETQ. With 4 bases removed from V and 4 bases from J, the gap between germline ends came to 20 bases. The CDR3 runs to 16 residues. The CDR3 loop is CASSPQGRQGGYGYTF. The CDR3 DNA reads as TGCGCCAGCAGCCCCCAGGGACGGCAGGGAGGCTATGGCTACACCTTC.

This clonotype was counted many times. The CDR3 sequence: CASSPPGDSRTEAFF. The CDR3 DNA is TGTGCCAGCTCACCACCGGGCGACTCGCGCACTGAAGCTTTCTTT. This chain joins TRBV18 and TRBJ1-1; D is uncertain. Germline V gene sequence: CDR1 KGHSH, CDR2 LQKENI. V was clipped by 0 bases and J by 4 bases, with 12 bases between them. The CDR3 runs to 15 residues.

The chain has TRBV28 and TRBJ2-7, with 9 bases fitting TRBD2. Looked up from germline, CDR1 is MDHEN and CDR2 is SYDVKM. The V segment lost 4 bases and the J segment 0 bases; nucleotides outside the gene matches: 16. The CDR3 has 19 amino acids. The CDR3 loop reads CASSSPPGLATGGSYEQYF. Written as DNA, the CDR3 is TGTGCCAGCAGTTCCCCGCCGGGACTAGCTACCGGGGGCTCCTACGAGCAGTACTTC.

The chain uses TRBV11-2 and TRBJ2-7; the D gene could be TRBD1 or TRBD2 (7 bases each). The CDR3 spans 13 residues. The V end was cut by 7 bases, the J end by 4 bases, with 14 bases between. Germline V CDR1 and CDR2: SGHAT, FQNNGV. The DNA of the CDR3 is TGTGCCAGCAACCCAGGGGGGGGGTACGAGCAGTACTTC. Its protein product is CASNPGGGYEQYF.

The table lists this clonotype with many counts. The V gene is TRBV6-5, the J gene TRBJ2-7; possibly TRBD2 for D (5 bases). Germline V gene lookup returns CDR1 MNHEY and CDR2 SVGAGI. V shed 6 bases and J shed 1 base, with 13 bases lying between them. This CDR3 contains 14 residues. CDR3 amino acids: CASRRVIQSYEQYF. CDR3 coding DNA: TGTGCCAGCAGGAGGGTCATCCAGTCCTACGAGCAGTACTTC.

V is TRBV29-1 and J is TRBJ2-5; 7 bases fit TRBD1. The CDR3 loop spans 13 amino acids. V lost 7 bases, J lost 5 bases, and 10 bases stayed unmatched. Germline V lookup: CDR1 SQVTM, CDR2 ANQGSEA. CDR3 in DNA: TGCAGCGGGGGACAGTCGCTCGGGGAGACCCAGTACTTC. It encodes CSGGQSLGETQYF. Looking up the rest from reference TRBV29-1 and TRBJ2-5 gives the full variable domain: SAVISQKPSRDICQRGTSLTIQCQVDSQVTMMFWYRQQPGQSLTLIATANQGSEATYESGFVIDKFPISRPNLTFSTLTVSNMSPEDSSIYLCSGGQSLGETQYFGPGTRLLVL.

This clonotype was observed many times. This rearrangement joins TRBV11-1 to TRBJ2-2, with D possibly matching TRBD2 (6 bases). The length of the CDR3 is 13 residues. V lost 8 bases and J lost 5, with 12 bases in between. Looked up from germline, CDR1 is SGHAT and CDR2 is FQDESV (reference sequence). The CDR3 DNA follows: TGTGCCAGCGGGCCTGGGGGGACCGGGGAGCTGTTTTTT. It is translated as CASGPGGTGELFF.

In its sample, this clonotype was seen many times. The J gene is TRBJ2-7, the V gene TRBV29-1, with TRBD2 matching over 11 bases. J was trimmed by 3 bases and V by 2 bases; bases with no gene match: 6. This CDR3 is built from 15 residues. From germline, CDR1 is SQVTM and CDR2 ANQGSEA. For the CDR3, the DNA is TGCAGCGTTGAACTACTAGCGGGGGATTACTACGAGCAGTACTTC. Protein product: CSVELLAGDYYEQYF.

This clonotype has at least ten counts. This chain links TRBV7-2 with TRBJ1-5; TRBD1 is a possible D gene (6 bases). V was pared by 5 bases and J by 4 bases, with 12 bases between. The germline V gene has CDR1 SGHTA and CDR2 FQGNSA. The CDR3 extends over 14 amino acids. DNA of the CDR3: TGTGCCAGCAGCCCCGGGACACCGAATCAGCCCCAGCATTTT. Residues: CASSPGTPNQPQHF.

This clonotype was counted ten times or more. This chain connects TRBV28 to TRBJ2-7; weak D call: TRBD1 (6 bases). CDR3 length equals 12 residues. CDR1 and CDR2 (germline): MDHEN, SYDVKM. V gave up 6 bases and J gave up 4 bases, with 10 bases separating them. The CDR3 sequence: CASRQGLYEQYF. For the CDR3, the DNA is TGTGCCAGCAGACAGGGTTTGTACGAGCAGTACTTC.

This clonotype was detected many times. The rearrangement joins TRBV11-1 to TRBJ1-3; D gene unclear. Trimming pared 4 bases from V and 2 bases from J, leaving 15 bases between. This CDR3 is 16 amino acids long. Germline loops: CDR1 SGHAT, CDR2 FQDESV (reference sequence). CDR3 coding DNA: TGTGCCAGCAGCTCTACGGCGGCCGGGGCTGGAAACACCATATATTTT. As protein: CASSSTAAGAGNTIYF.